This T cell receptor beta chain was recovered during a study of cytomegalovirus exposure and HLA in healthy donors. Germline-derived CDR1 and CDR2 are LNHDA and SQIVND (reference sequence). V was clipped by 5 bases and J by 3 bases, with 19 bases between them. The CDR3 extends over 17 amino acids. PCR amplification relied on 60 Vbeta primers (plus 13 Jbeta primers). Here immunoSEQ multiplex PCR was the method, and the copy in TCRdb shows in-frame clones only, minus some. The table lists 100,000 to 150,000 clones, about 80% of them singletons. This chain joins TRBV19 and TRBJ1-4, with D possibly TRBD1 on 6 matching bases. The clonotype originates from a man aged 25 to 45 in good health and CMV-seropositive. Sequenced material: PBMCs. The CDR3 spells CASSPGMGASANEKLFF. The CDR3 DNA is TGTGCCAGTAGTCCAGGGATGGGGGCCTCGGCTAATGAAAAACTGTTTTTT.